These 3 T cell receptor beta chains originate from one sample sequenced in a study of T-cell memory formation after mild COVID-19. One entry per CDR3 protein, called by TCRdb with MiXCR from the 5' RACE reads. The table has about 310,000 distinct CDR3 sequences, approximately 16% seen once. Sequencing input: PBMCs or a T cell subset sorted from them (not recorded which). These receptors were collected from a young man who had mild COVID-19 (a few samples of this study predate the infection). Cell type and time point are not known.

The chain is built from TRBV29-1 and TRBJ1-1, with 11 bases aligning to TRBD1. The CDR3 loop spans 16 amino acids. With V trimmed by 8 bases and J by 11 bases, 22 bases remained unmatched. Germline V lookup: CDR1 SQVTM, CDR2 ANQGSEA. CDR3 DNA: TGCAGCTCCCAAAAAGGACAGGGGGCTTGGAAGGTTGGGGCTTTCTTT. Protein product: CSSQKGQGAWKVGAFF.

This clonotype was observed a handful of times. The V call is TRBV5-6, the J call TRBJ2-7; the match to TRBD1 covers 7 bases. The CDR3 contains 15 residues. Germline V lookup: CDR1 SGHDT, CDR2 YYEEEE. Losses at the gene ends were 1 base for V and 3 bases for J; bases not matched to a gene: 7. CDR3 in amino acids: CASSLLTGPFYEQYV. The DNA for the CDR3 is TGTGCCAGCAGCTTGTTGACAGGGCCTTTCTACGAGCAGTACGTC.

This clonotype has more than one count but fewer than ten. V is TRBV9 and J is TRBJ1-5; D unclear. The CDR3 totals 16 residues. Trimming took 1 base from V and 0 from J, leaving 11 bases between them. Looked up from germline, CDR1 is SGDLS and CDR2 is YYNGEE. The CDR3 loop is CASSVWAHHSNQPQHF. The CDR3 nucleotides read TGTGCCAGCAGCGTATGGGCCCACCATAGCAATCAGCCCCAGCATTTT.